This entry describes one T cell receptor (beta chain). The assay was immunoSEQ multiplex PCR, and TCRdb's table has in-frame clones only and misses some. Here the sample spans approximately 45,000 clones, about 77% being singletons. Documented time point: after neoadjuvant nivolumab, at surgical resection. Analysis of PBMCs was direct, with no culture step. The data were taken from a study of neoadjuvant anti-PD-1 for oral cavity cancer. Study details: Most patients had three to four biweekly doses of 3 mg/kg nivolumab before resection.

CDR3 length: 15 residues. Germline CDR1 is SGHRS and CDR2 is YFSETQ. Trimming stripped 3 bases from V and 11 bases from J, with 20 bases between. The chain uses TRBV5-1 and TRBJ1-4; D remains ambiguous. Sequencing was performed on PBMCs, taken after nivolumab (anti-PD-1) treatment. The source is a person aged 40 to 85 with oral cavity squamous cell carcinoma. Written as DNA, the CDR3 is TGCGCCAGCAGCTCATCTCCTGCGGACGGAGGGAAACTGTTTTTT. Translation gives CASSSSPADGGKLFF.